Here is one T cell receptor beta chain with its context. The data originate from a study of blood T cell repertoires in COVID-19. Germline V CDR1 and CDR2: KGHSH, LQKENI. This CDR3 region has 14 residues. Trimming stripped 5 bases from V and 3 bases from J, with 11 bases between. Repertoires were generated with immunoSEQ multiplex PCR, while TCRdb's copy carries only in-frame clones and drops some. The sample shows 200,000 to 300,000 clones, roughly nine tenths of them seen only once. The participants were between roughly 18 and 89 years old and came from under 25 US areas. The genes are TRBV18 and TRBJ2-1; the D gene is possibly TRBD1 (5 bases). Sequencing was performed on PBMCs or T cells enriched from blood (not recorded which). The TCR originated in a woman under 30 who had recovered from COVID-19. The CDR3 DNA is TGTGCCAGCTCATCTAAGACAGTCTACAATGAGCAGTTCTTC. Protein product: CASSSKTVYNEQFF. Full variable domain (outside the CDR3, taken from reference TRBV18 and TRBJ2-1): NAGVMQNPRHLVRRRGQEARLRCSPMKGHSHVYWYRQLPEEGLKFMVYLQKENIIDESGMPKERFSAEFPKEGPSILRIQQVVRGDSAAYFCASSSKTVYNEQFFGPGTRLTVL.